Listed below are T cell receptor beta chains from one sample, sequenced in a study of blood T cell repertoires in COVID-19. Only in-frame clones appear in the TCRdb table, and some are missing; sequencing was by immunoSEQ multiplex PCR. In the table there are approximately 190,000 clones, roughly 87% of which are singletons. The specimen sequenced was peripheral blood. These receptors originate from a woman aged 40-49 years with acute or convalescent COVID-19. Both conserved end residues are part of each CDR3. A D gene is named only where the DNA matches it firmly.

>TRBD2|TRBV19|TRBJ2-1
CASSKNLRTSGRNEQFF
>.|TRBV5-1|TRBJ2-5
CASSLGLSSEETQYF
>TRBD2|TRBV11-3|TRBJ2-2
CASSLSGTNTGELFF
>.|TRBV7-2|TRBJ2-5
CASRQNRETQYF
>.|TRBV10-3|TRBJ1-1
CASGGLTPNTEAFF
>.|TRBV18|TRBJ1-4
CASSPPSATNEKLFF
>.|TRBV6-1|TRBJ1-5
CASSLQGREEPQHF
>.|TRBV10-3|TRBJ2-7
CATHDGSDYEQYF
>.|TRBV7-8|TRBJ1-2
CASSPHLGRNYGYTF
>TRBD2|TRBV11-2|TRBJ2-1
CASSLGGTSGRWNEQFF
>TRBD1|TRBV9|TRBJ1-2
CASTLLQQGGYTF
>.|TRBV12-3/TRBV12-4|TRBJ1-2
CASSFTAGIGYTF
>.|TRBV12-3/TRBV12-4|TRBJ2-3
CASSLSTDTQYF
>.|TRBV4-1|TRBJ2-1
CASSQLPSSYNEQFF
>.|TRBV2|TRBJ2-2
CASSEGREGELFF
>TRBD1|TRBV28|TRBJ1-1
CASRGTGVEAFF
>TRBD1|TRBV19|TRBJ1-2
CASRKTQGANYGYTF
>.|TRBV10-3|TRBJ2-7
CAISTRDFTYEQYF
>.|TRBV30|TRBJ2-5
CAWGPGAQETQYF
>TRBD2|TRBV11-3|TRBJ2-1
CASSLIETSANEQFF
>.|TRBV29-1|TRBJ2-5
CSVVPAAEETQYF
>.|TRBV27|TRBJ2-2
CASRRDRNTGELFF
>.|TRBV5-8|TRBJ1-2
CATRLPGTLYGYTF
>.|TRBV29-1|TRBJ1-2
CSVDETVGSGTHGYTF
>.|TRBV18|TRBJ2-1
CASSAPGGYEQFF
>TRBD1|TRBV28|TRBJ1-5
CASSRSLQGRNQPQHF
>.|TRBV9|TRBJ1-3
CASSVGNSGNTIYF
>.|TRBV21-1|TRBJ2-7
CASSGYEQYF
>TRBD1|TRBV6-1|TRBJ2-1
CASSDGRGQGHNEQFF
>.|TRBV15|TRBJ1-1
CATSRGPGHPRRYMNTEAFF
>TRBD1|TRBV19|TRBJ1-3
CASSIYGDRGVGNTIYF
>TRBD1|TRBV4-2|TRBJ2-7
CASSQGTGGASYEQYF
>.|TRBV6-4|TRBJ1-2
CASSDSGEGGYTF
>TRBD1|TRBV4-1|TRBJ1-5
CASSQDTGQGVQPQHF
>.|TRBV30|TRBJ1-2
CAWSRGGMGGYGYTF
>TRBD1|TRBV6-5|TRBJ2-7
CASSQGTGAYEQYF
>TRBD1|TRBV7-9|TRBJ1-1
CASSLTLGQGAIMNTEAFF
>.|TRBV24-1|TRBJ2-5
CATSDSGRAETQYF
>.|TRBV28|TRBJ2-3
CASSPTLRGVPGDTQYF
>.|TRBV18|TRBJ1-1
CASSPRLMPALDSPGTEAFF
>.|TRBV19|TRBJ2-1
CATKGLLDRGYEQFF
>TRBD1|TRBV5-6|TRBJ2-3
CASSWDSGDTQYF
>.|TRBV28|TRBJ1-6
CASSRGNDSPLHF
>TRBD2|TRBV10-3|TRBJ2-1
CAISDLTSGSPYNEQFF
>.|TRBV2|TRBJ2-7
CASTGSSYEQYF
>.|TRBV27|TRBJ1-3
CASSLAGGNTIYF
>TRBD1|TRBV27|TRBJ2-7
CASSPRVGQGTYEQYF
>.|TRBV2|TRBJ1-6
CASSEGVRSPLHF
>TRBD2|TRBV19|TRBJ2-7
CASSIPRQWVRSLAGHSYEQYF
>TRBD1|TRBV9|TRBJ2-2
CASNARRDRATGELFF
>TRBD1|TRBV19|TRBJ1-1
CASSSQTGPLTLGAFF